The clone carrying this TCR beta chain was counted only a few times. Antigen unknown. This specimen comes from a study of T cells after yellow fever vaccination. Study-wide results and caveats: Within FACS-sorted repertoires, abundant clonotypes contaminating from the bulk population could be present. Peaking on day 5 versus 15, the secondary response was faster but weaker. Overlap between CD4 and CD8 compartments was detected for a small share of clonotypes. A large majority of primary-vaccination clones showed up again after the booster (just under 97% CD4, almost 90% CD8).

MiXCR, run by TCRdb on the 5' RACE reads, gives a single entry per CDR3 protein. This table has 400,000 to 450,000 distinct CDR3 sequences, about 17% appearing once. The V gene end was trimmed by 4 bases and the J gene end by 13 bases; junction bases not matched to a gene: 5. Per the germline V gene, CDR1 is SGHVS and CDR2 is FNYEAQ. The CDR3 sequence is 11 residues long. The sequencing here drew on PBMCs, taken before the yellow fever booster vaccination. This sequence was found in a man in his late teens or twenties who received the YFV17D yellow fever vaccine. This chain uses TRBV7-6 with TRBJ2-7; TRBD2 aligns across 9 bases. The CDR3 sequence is CASSSGTSTYF. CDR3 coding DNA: TGTGCCAGCAGCTCTGGGACTAGCACTTACTTC.